This is a list of T cell receptor beta chains from one sample in a study of blood T cell repertoires in COVID-19. Generated by immunoSEQ multiplex PCR, the TCRdb table keeps only in-frame clones and is missing some. The sample contains about 110,000 clones, 65% to 80% of which appear only once. Sequenced sample: peripheral blood. The receptors were sampled from a woman in her forties with acute or convalescent COVID-19. Each CDR3 is given with its conserved first and last residue. A D gene is named only where the DNA matches it firmly. Size is omitted from some rows. Given values are once, few, many or a class for expanded clones.

>.|.|TRBV28|TRBJ1-2
TGTGCCAGTGGGGGGGACATCTATGGCTACACCTTC
CASGGDIYGYTF
>TRBD2|.|TRBV7-2|TRBJ2-1
TGTGCCAGCAGCTCCCGTGGCGGGGGGGCATATGAGCAGTTCTTC
CASSSRGGGAYEQFF
>.|.|TRBV6-5|TRBJ1-3
TGTGCCACCCGGGGGTGGGGAAACACCATATATTTT
CATRGWGNTIYF
>TRBD1|.|TRBV5-1|TRBJ2-1
TGCGCCAGCAGCGAGCAGGGGGCCATCTACAATGAGCAGTTCTTC
CASSEQGAIYNEQFF
>.|few|TRBV3-1/TRBV3-2|TRBJ1-4
TGTGCCAGCAGCCGTCTGGGGGGAGGAAAACTGTTTTTT
CASSRLGGGKLFF
>TRBD1|.|TRBV7-9|TRBJ1-5
TGTGCCAGCAGCTTATTGACAGGGGATAGCAATCAGCCCCAGCATTTT
CASSLLTGDSNQPQHF
>.|.|TRBV2|TRBJ2-5
TGTGCCAGCAAAAGTGACCGGGATCAAGAGACCCAGTACTTC
CASKSDRDQETQYF
>.|.|TRBV6-5|TRBJ1-1
TGTGCCAGCAGTTACTCGCAAGCGAACACTGAAGCTTTCTTT
CASSYSQANTEAFF
>.|many|TRBV7-2|TRBJ1-2
TGTGCCAGCAGCCCAGGGCCCTACTATGGCTACACCTTC
CASSPGPYYGYTF
>TRBD1|.|TRBV28|TRBJ2-5
TGTGCCAGCAGTTTGACAGGGGGCGTTGGAGAGACCCAGTACTTC
CASSLTGGVGETQYF
>.|.|TRBV6-6|TRBJ2-5
TGTGCCAGCACTAGCGAAGGGGCTGGGACCCAGTACTTC
CASTSEGAGTQYF
>.|.|TRBV6-2/TRBV6-3|TRBJ2-1
TGTGCCAGCAGCCCCGGGGTAGCGGACGGAAGGGGGCAGTTCTTC
CASSPGVADGRGQFF
>TRBD1|few|TRBV30|TRBJ1-2
TGTGCCTGGAAATCAAAACCGGGACAGAGAGAGTATGGCTACACCTTC
CAWKSKPGQREYGYTF
>TRBD1|.|TRBV2|TRBJ1-2
TGTGCCAGAGGACAGGGCTTGTCTCCTATGATCGGCTACACCTTC
CARGQGLSPMIGYTF
>.|.|TRBV7-2|TRBJ1-5
TGTGCCAGCAGCCCAACGAACTATCAGCCCCAGCATTTT
CASSPTNYQPQHF
>.|few|TRBV19|TRBJ2-1
TGTGCCGCGGCAGCGAGCTCCTACAATGAGCAGTTCTTC
CAAAASSYNEQFF
>TRBD1|few|TRBV30|TRBJ2-1
TGTGCCTGGAGTGCGGACAGGCAAGGGAACAATGAGCAGTTCTTC
CAWSADRQGNNEQFF
>TRBD1|.|TRBV7-2|TRBJ2-3
TGTGCCAGCAGCTGGCCGACAGGGGGGGAAGATACGCAGTATTTT
CASSWPTGGEDTQYF
>.|.|TRBV6-4|TRBJ1-2
TGTGCCAGGACTTTAATTCTACAGGGCCCCCTCTCCTATGGCTACACCTTC
CARTLILQGPLSYGYTF
>TRBD2|.|TRBV5-1|TRBJ2-3
TGCGCCAGCAGCTCGTCGGGAGGTACGCAGTATTTT
CASSSSGGTQYF
>.|few|TRBV5-1|TRBJ2-3
TGCGCCAGCAGCTTGGGTGCCGGGGGACCCGGCACAGATACGCAGTATTTT
CASSLGAGGPGTDTQYF
>.|.|TRBV28|TRBJ1-3
TGTGCCAGCAGTTCCCAGGGCTTGTCTGGAAACACCATATATTTT
CASSSQGLSGNTIYF
>.|.|TRBV6-5|TRBJ1-2
TGTGCCAGCACTCCAGGGCATAACTATGGCTACACCTTC
CASTPGHNYGYTF
>.|.|TRBV28|TRBJ2-1
TGTGCCAGCTCCTGGGGCCAAAATGAGCAGTTCTTC
CASSWGQNEQFF
>.|.|TRBV19|TRBJ1-4
TGTGCCAGTAGTCGGGGGAGGACTAATGAAAAACTGTTTTTT
CASSRGRTNEKLFF
>TRBD1|.|TRBV5-1|TRBJ2-1
TGCGCCAGCAGCTTGGGGACAGGGGTTTTTGGGGTGGATGAGCAGTTCTTC
CASSLGTGVFGVDEQFF
>TRBD1|few|TRBV30|TRBJ1-6
TGTGCCTGGAGTCTGAGACAGGGGGCTTCACCCCTCCACTTT
CAWSLRQGASPLHF
>.|.|TRBV6-1|TRBJ1-1
TGTGCCAGCAGTGACACCAGAGGGGGAAAGGCTGAAGCTTTCTTT
CASSDTRGGKAEAFF
>.|.|TRBV24-1|TRBJ2-1
TGTGCCACCAGTGATTCCTCGGCGACAGATGGGTACAATGAGCAGTTCTTC
CATSDSSATDGYNEQFF
>TRBD1|once|TRBV7-2|TRBJ1-5
TGTGCCAGCAGCTTACGACAGGGGGGGCAGCCCCAGCATTTT
CASSLRQGGQPQHF
>TRBD2|.|TRBV5-1|TRBJ2-1
TGCGCCAGCAGCCCCCAGTCGAGGGGGACTAGCGGAGGTGAGCAGTTCTTC
CASSPQSRGTSGGEQFF
>.|.|TRBV28|TRBJ2-7
TGTGCCAGCAGTTTTCTCCGATTTGGGGAGGAGGGCGAGCAGTACTTC
CASSFLRFGEEGEQYF
>TRBD1|.|TRBV2|TRBJ1-2
TGTGCCAGCAGTGGGACAGGGAAGGGTGATGGCTACACCTTC
CASSGTGKGDGYTF
>.|.|TRBV4-3|TRBJ2-4
TGCGCCAGCAGCTATATAGGGGAAAACATTCAGTACTTC
CASSYIGENIQYF
>.|.|TRBV12-5|TRBJ1-4
TGTGCTAGTGGTTTAAGGGGTTCGACTAATGAAAAACTGTTTTTT
CASGLRGSTNEKLFF
>TRBD1|.|TRBV25-1|TRBJ1-2
TGTGCCAGCAGTTACCCGGGACAGGGGCTCGATGGCTACACCTTC
CASSYPGQGLDGYTF
>.|.|TRBV6-5|TRBJ1-2
TGTGCCAGCAGTTACTCCTACCCTGCTAACTATGGCTACACCTTC
CASSYSYPANYGYTF
>.|.|TRBV6-2/TRBV6-3|TRBJ1-2
TGTGCCAGCAGTTACTCGATTCCAGTTTATGGCTACACCTTC
CASSYSIPVYGYTF
>.|.|TRBV2|TRBJ2-5
TGTGCCAGCAGTGGGGGGACTGGGACCCAGTACTTC
CASSGGTGTQYF
>.|.|TRBV27|TRBJ1-3
TGTGCCAGTGAGGGGGTTAGTGGAAACACCATATATTTT
CASEGVSGNTIYF
>.|.|TRBV28|TRBJ1-2
TGTGCCAGCAGAGAACATTTTAACTATGGCTACACCTTC
CASREHFNYGYTF
>.|once|TRBV27|TRBJ1-1
TGTGCCAGCAGTCCTTCGACTTTGGAGGTAGCTTTCTTT
CASSPSTLEVAFF
>TRBD2|.|TRBV6-4|TRBJ2-3
TGTGCCAGCAGTGACGAGGGGAGGGTCACAGATACGCAGTATTTT
CASSDEGRVTDTQYF
>.|.|TRBV6-1|TRBJ2-1
TGTGCCAGCAGTGCTGCTAGCGTCGTATCTTATAATGAGCAGTTCTTC
CASSAASVVSYNEQFF
>TRBD1|.|TRBV9|TRBJ1-2
TGTGCCAGCAGCGCTTCCGGGACAGGGGTCTATGGCTACACCTTC
CASSASGTGVYGYTF
>.|.|TRBV5-5|TRBJ2-2
TGTGCCAGCAGCTTAGCTAGCCCCAGAGTAGGGGAGCTGTTTTTT
CASSLASPRVGELFF
>.|once|TRBV5-1|TRBJ1-3
TGCGCCAGCAGGTTCACAGGGCCTGGAAACACCATATATTTT
CASRFTGPGNTIYF
>.|many|TRBV19|TRBJ2-7
TGTGCCAGTTCGGCTAGCGATCTCTACGAGCAGTACTTC
CASSASDLYEQYF